The sequence of this TCR beta chain was determined in a study of shared clonotypes between healthy human individuals. Study findings and constraints: Generation probabilities of non-shared clonotypes were lower (relative to those shared by all four donors).

Germline loops: CDR1 MDHEN, CDR2 SYDVKM. This CDR3 has 17 residues. The trim removed 5 bases at V and 0 bases at J, leaving 12 bases unmatched. To note about this clone: Its antigen is currently unknown.

Positively selected for CCR7, the CD45RO-negative cells used as naive CD8 cells excluded terminally differentiated effector memory CD45RA+ cells. Donors comprised only Caucasian adults living in Nashville, Tennessee. Deep-level assay runs were performed. The protocol was immunoSEQ multiplex PCR, while the TCRdb copy is restricted to in-frame clones and leaves out a portion. The sample yields hundreds of thousands of clones, about 96% seen once. Sequencing was done on a sample of naive CD8+ T cells sorted from blood. This clonotype was obtained from a young woman in good health. V and J are TRBV28 and TRBJ1-1; 7 bases align to TRBD1. The CDR3 coding sequence is TGTGCCAGCAGTCGCCTAGGGGGCGAGGTTCTGAACACTGAAGCTTTCTTT. It is translated as CASSRLGGEVLNTEAFF.